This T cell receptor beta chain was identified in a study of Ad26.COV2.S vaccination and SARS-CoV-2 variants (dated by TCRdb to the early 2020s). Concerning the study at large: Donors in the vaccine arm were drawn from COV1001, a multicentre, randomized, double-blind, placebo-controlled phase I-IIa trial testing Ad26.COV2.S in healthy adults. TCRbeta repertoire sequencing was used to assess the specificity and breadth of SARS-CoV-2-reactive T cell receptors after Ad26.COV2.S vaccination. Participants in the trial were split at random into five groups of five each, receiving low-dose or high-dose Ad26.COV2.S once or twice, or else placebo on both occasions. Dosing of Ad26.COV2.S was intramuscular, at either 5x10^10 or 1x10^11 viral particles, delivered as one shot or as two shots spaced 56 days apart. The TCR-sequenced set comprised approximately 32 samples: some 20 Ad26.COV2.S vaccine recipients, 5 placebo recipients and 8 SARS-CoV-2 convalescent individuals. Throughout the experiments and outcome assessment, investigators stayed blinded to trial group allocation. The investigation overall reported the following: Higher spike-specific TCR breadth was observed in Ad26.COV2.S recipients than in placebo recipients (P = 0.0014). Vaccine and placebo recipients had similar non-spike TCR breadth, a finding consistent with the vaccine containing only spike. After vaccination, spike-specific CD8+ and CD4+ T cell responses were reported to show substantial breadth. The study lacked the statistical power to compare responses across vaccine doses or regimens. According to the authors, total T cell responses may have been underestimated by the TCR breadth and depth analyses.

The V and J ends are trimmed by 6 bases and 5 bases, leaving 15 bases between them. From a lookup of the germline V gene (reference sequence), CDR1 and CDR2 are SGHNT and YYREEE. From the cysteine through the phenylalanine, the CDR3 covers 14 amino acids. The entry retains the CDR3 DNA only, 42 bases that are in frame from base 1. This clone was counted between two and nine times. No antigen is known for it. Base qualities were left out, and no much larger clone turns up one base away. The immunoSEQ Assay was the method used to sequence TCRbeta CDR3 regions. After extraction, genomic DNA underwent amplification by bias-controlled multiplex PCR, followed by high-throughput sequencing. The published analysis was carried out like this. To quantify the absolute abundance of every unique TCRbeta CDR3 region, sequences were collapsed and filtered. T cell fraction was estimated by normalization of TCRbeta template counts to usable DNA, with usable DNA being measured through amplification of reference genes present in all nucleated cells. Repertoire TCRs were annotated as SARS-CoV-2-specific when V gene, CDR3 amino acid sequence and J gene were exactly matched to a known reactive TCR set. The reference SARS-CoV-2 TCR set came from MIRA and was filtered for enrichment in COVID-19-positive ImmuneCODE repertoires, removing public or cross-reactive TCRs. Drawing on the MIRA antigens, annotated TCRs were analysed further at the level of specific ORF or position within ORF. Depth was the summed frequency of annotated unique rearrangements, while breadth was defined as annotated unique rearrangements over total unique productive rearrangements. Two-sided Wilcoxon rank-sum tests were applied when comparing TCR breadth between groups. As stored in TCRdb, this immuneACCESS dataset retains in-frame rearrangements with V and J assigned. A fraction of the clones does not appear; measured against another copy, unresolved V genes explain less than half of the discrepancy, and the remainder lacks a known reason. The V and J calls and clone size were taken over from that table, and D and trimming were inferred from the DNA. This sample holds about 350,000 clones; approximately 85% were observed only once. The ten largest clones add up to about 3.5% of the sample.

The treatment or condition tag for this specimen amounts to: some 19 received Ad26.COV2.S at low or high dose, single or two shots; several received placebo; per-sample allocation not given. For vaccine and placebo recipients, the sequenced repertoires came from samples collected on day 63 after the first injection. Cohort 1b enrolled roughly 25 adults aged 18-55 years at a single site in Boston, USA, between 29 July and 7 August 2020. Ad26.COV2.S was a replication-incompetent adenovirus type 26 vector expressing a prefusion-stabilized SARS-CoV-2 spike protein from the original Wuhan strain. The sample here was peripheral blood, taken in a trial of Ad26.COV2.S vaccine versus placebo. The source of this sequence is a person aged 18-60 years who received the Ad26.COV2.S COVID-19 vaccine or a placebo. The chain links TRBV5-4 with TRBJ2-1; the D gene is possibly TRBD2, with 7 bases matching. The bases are TGTGCCAGCACCCCGGGGGGCCCCCACAATGAGCAGTTCTTC. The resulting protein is CASTPGGPHNEQFF. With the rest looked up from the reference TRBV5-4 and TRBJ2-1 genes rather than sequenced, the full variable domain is ETGVTQSPTHLIKTRGQQVTLRCSSQSGHNTVSWYQQALGQGPQFIFQYYREEENGRGNFPPRFSGLQFPNYSSELNVNALELDDSALYLCASTPGGPHNEQFFGPGTRLTVL.